One sample yielded the 14 T cell receptor beta chains listed below, sequenced in a study of blood T cell repertoires in COVID-19. Libraries were prepared by immunoSEQ multiplex PCR; TCRdb keeps only in-frame clonotypes and omits some of them. The sample has 100,000 or so clones, around 81% seen once. Sequenced material: peripheral blood. These receptors all stem from a woman in her seventies with acute or convalescent COVID-19.

This sequence joins TRBV4-3 and TRBJ1-2; D ambiguous. This CDR3 is built from 15 residues. The V end lost 0 bases, the J end lost 5 bases, and 13 bases lay between the germline ends. Germline CDR1 LGHNA, CDR2 YSLEER. The CDR3 DNA is TGCGCCAGCAGCCAAGATCAATTGGCAGCGTATGGCTACACCTTC. It translates to CASSQDQLAAYGYTF.

The V gene is TRBV11-2, the J gene TRBJ2-5; 7 bases are shared with TRBD1. This CDR3 has 17 amino acids. Per germline, CDR1 SGHAT and CDR2 FQNNGV. V shed 5 bases, J shed 1 base, and the junction held 13 bases outside the gene matches. The DNA of the CDR3 is TGTGCCAGCAGCGCCACGAGGGGGCCAGGTTTCCAAGAGACCCAGTACTTC. Protein sequence: CASSATRGPGFQETQYF.

This clone came up once. The chain uses TRBV7-9 and TRBJ2-3; TRBD2 might be the D (5 bases). In germline, CDR1 is SEHNR, CDR2 FQNEAQ (reference sequence). There are 17 residues in the CDR3. Trimming removed 3 bases at V and 0 bases at J, with 16 bases between. CDR3 sequence (DNA): TGTGCCAGCAGCTTTTCGGGATGTGGACCTAGCACAGATACGCAGTATTTT. Amino acids: CASSFSGCGPSTDTQYF. Using reference TRBV7-9 and TRBJ2-3 for the parts outside the CDR3, the full variable domain is DTGVSQNPRHKITKRGQNVTFRCDPISEHNRLYWYRQTLGQGPEFLTYFQNEAQLEKSRLLSDRFSAERPKGSFSTLEIQRTEQGDSAMYLCASSFSGCGPSTDTQYFGPGTRLTVL.

The chain recombines TRBV14 with TRBJ2-5; TRBD2 matches 10 bases. V was clipped by 4 bases and J by 3 bases; unmatched bases: 5. Germline V CDR1 and CDR2: SGHDN, FVKESK. The CDR3 has 15 amino acids. Here the CDR3 reads CASSRLLAGKETQYF. The CDR3 DNA follows: TGTGCCAGCAGCCGCCTACTAGCGGGGAAAGAGACCCAGTACTTC.

The chain employs TRBV28 and TRBJ1-4; D might be TRBD1 (6 bases). Trimming left V 5 bases short and J 0 bases short, with 10 bases between. This CDR3 comprises 15 residues. Germline CDR1 reads MDHEN; CDR2 reads SYDVKM. The CDR3 DNA follows: TGTGCCAGCAGTCCCCGGACAGCAACTAATGAAAAACTGTTTTTT. Amino acids: CASSPRTATNEKLFF.

This clone was counted once. The chain has TRBV5-6 and TRBJ2-5; the D gene is possibly TRBD2 (6 bases). Trimming stripped 5 bases from V and 5 bases from J, with 16 bases between. The length of the CDR3 is 14 residues. Per germline, CDR1 SGHDT and CDR2 YYEEEE. The chain's CDR3 is CASSLLEGVETQYF. The CDR3 DNA sequence: TGTGCCAGCAGTTTATTGGAGGGAGTGGAGACCCAGTACTTC.

V gene TRBV9 combines with J gene TRBJ2-5; D possibly corresponds to TRBD1 (5 bases). Germline V gene data show CDR1 as SGDLS and CDR2 as YYNGEE. This CDR3 is built from 15 residues. V shed 0 bases and J shed 5 bases, with 14 bases lying between them. CDR3 region: CASSVVTGHGETQYF. Written as DNA, the CDR3 is TGTGCCAGCAGCGTAGTAACAGGCCACGGGGAGACCCAGTACTTC.

V gene TRBV6-5 combines with J gene TRBJ2-3; 8 bases match TRBD2. Trimming cost V 0 bases and J 4 bases; bases outside gene matches: 6. Germline loops: CDR1 MNHEY, CDR2 SVGAGI. The length of the CDR3 is 16 residues. This CDR3 is CASSYSGGGISDTQYF. The CDR3 nucleotides are TGTGCCAGCAGTTACTCCGGCGGGGGGATCTCAGATACGCAGTATTTT.

The J gene is TRBJ2-3, the V gene TRBV9; TRBD2 matches at 8 bases. Germline assignment: CDR1 SGDLS and CDR2 YYNGEE. This CDR3 is 15 amino acids long. V lost 4 bases to trimming and J lost 3 bases; unmatched junction nucleotides: 7. CDR3 bases: TGTGCCAGCAGCAAAGAGGGCGGGAGGACAGATACGCAGTATTTT. Translating gives CASSKEGGRTDTQYF.

V and J are TRBV11-3 and TRBJ2-2; D is possibly TRBD1 (5 bases). The length of the CDR3 is 17 residues. Germline-derived CDR1 and CDR2 are SGHNT and YENEEA. Trimming took 3 bases from V and 4 from J, leaving 18 bases between them. For the CDR3, the DNA is TGTGCCAGCAGCTTGAGGTCGGGTGCAGGGCTCACCGGGGAGCTGTTTTTT. This codes for CASSLRSGAGLTGELFF.

V gene TRBV4-3 combines with J gene TRBJ2-1, with unresolved D. The germline CDR1 and CDR2 sequences are LGHNA and YSLEER. The V and J ends lost 0 bases and 7 bases respectively, with 10 bases between them. The CDR3 contains 14 residues. CDR3 sequence: CASSQDLPRNEQFF. DNA of the CDR3: TGCGCCAGCAGCCAAGATCTCCCTCGGAATGAGCAGTTCTTC.

The chain combines TRBV7-8 with TRBJ1-4; the match to TRBD1 covers 7 bases. The germline V gene has CDR1 SGHVS and CDR2 FQNEAQ. The V and J ends lost 1 base and 10 bases, in that order; junction bases with no gene match: 0. There are 12 residues in the CDR3. The CDR3 region has the DNA TGTGCCAGCAGCTTAGACAGGGGAAAACTGTTTTTT. Translated: CASSLDRGKLFF.

The chain is built from TRBV5-1 and TRBJ2-7; 14 bases are a match to TRBD2. The CDR3 is 16 residues long. The junction had 10 bases not matched to a gene; V was cut back by 4 bases and J by 7 bases. CDR1 is SGHRS, CDR2 YFSETQ, per germline. CDR3 sequence (DNA): TGCGCCAGCAGCCCCCCCGGGACTAGCGGGAGTAAAGAGCAGTACTTC. Translated: CASSPPGTSGSKEQYF.

This sequence joins TRBV27 and TRBJ2-2; the match to TRBD2 covers 12 bases. V lost 6 bases to trimming and J lost 6 bases; unmatched junction nucleotides: 11. The CDR3 extends over 17 amino acids. From germline, CDR1 is MNHEY and CDR2 SMNVEV (reference sequence). The chain's CDR3 is CASSPSKLAGGPGELFF. Here the CDR3 DNA reads TGTGCCAGCAGCCCCTCTAAGCTAGCGGGGGGGCCCGGGGAGCTGTTTTTT.